Shown below are 30 T cell receptor beta chains from a single sample sequenced in a study of monozygotic twins with cystic fibrosis. Clones were sequenced by immunoSEQ multiplex PCR, and TCRdb holds only the in-frame ones, with some missing. The sample lists around 25,000 clones; approximately 89% were seen once. Sequencing was carried out using blood. The receptors come from a girl aged 2-9 years with cystic fibrosis.

This chain's CDR3 is CATSRGQGGDNQPQHF. DNA of the CDR3: TGTGCCACCAGCCGGGGACAGGGGGGGGACAATCAGCCCCAGCATTTT. The rearrangement links TRBV15 to TRBJ1-5, with TRBD1 identical over 11 bases. Trimming at V came to 5 bases and at J to 3 bases, leaving 6 bases not matched to a gene. The CDR3 is 16 amino acids. The germline V gene encodes CDR1 LNHNV and CDR2 YYDKDF (reference sequence).

The chain recombines TRBV19 with TRBJ1-1; D perhaps matches TRBD1 (6 bases). Trimming stripped 8 bases from V and 0 bases from J, with 13 bases between. CDR3 size: 14 residues. In germline, CDR1 is LNHDA, CDR2 SQIVND (reference sequence). In DNA form, the CDR3 reads TGTGCCAGTGAACCCGGGACATTGAACACTGAAGCTTTCTTT. Its translation is CASEPGTLNTEAFF.

The gene calls are TRBV5-1 and TRBJ2-2; 11 bases align to TRBD1. J was trimmed by 0 bases and V by 4 bases; bases with no gene match: 5. The CDR3 has 17 amino acids. The germline CDR1 and CDR2 sequences are SGHRS and YFSETQ. This chain's CDR3 is CASSPGQGEANTGELFF. CDR3 sequence (DNA): TGCGCCAGCAGCCCGGGACAGGGGGAGGCGAACACCGGGGAGCTGTTTTTT. The entire variable domain, with the rest obtained from reference TRBV5-1 and TRBJ2-2, is as follows: KAGVTQTPRYLIKTRGQQVTLSCSPISGHRSVSWYQQTPGQGLQFLFEYFSETQRNKGNFPGRFSGRQFSNSRSEMNVSTLELGDSALYLCASSPGQGEANTGELFFGEGSRLTVL.

This rearrangement joins TRBV6-9 to TRBJ1-1, with D unresolved. Germline values: CDR1 MNHGY, CDR2 SVAAGI. This CDR3 is built from 11 residues. Trimming removed 11 bases at V and 0 bases at J, with 7 bases between. CDR3 protein: CAGLVNTEAFF. The CDR3 nucleotides read TGTGCCGGACTAGTGAACACTGAAGCTTTCTTT.

This chain joins TRBV6-4 and TRBJ2-6; 8 bases are a match to TRBD1. Trimming at V came to 6 bases and at J to 2 bases, leaving 15 bases not matched to a gene. The germline V gene has CDR1 MRHNA and CDR2 SNTAGT. The CDR3 has 19 amino acids. The CDR3 protein is CASRDTLGTGAPGANVLTF. CDR3 in DNA: TGTGCCAGCAGGGACACCCTAGGGACAGGAGCCCCTGGGGCCAACGTCCTGACTTTC.

This sequence joins TRBV9 and TRBJ2-3; the D gene is possibly TRBD2 (5 bases). The CDR3 has 16 residues. The germline V gene has CDR1 SGDLS and CDR2 YYNGEE. The V and J ends lost 4 bases and 1 base respectively, with 16 bases between them. The CDR3 region is CASSREAGLRTDTQYF. The CDR3 DNA sequence: TGTGCCAGCAGCCGAGAGGCTGGACTCCGCACAGATACGCAGTATTTT.

The J gene is TRBJ2-7, the V gene TRBV5-1; TRBD2 might be the D (5 bases). Germline V gene data show CDR1 as SGHRS and CDR2 as YFSETQ. V was shortened by 2 bases and J by 11 bases, with 11 bases between the two germline ends. The CDR3 loop spans 11 amino acids. As DNA, the CDR3 is TGCGCCAGCAGCTTCTGGTGGAGGAAGTACTTC. It translates to CASSFWWRKYF.

Here the CDR3 reads CASSDTGWEAYEQYF. In DNA form, the CDR3 reads TGTGCCAGCAGTGACACGGGGTGGGAGGCTTACGAGCAGTACTTC. The chain has TRBV2 and TRBJ2-7; D may be TRBD2 (6 bases). Trimming cost V 3 bases and J 4 bases, with 16 bases left between them. The CDR3 runs 15 residues. Germline assignment: CDR1 SNHLY and CDR2 FYNNEI.

This clone was seen just once. The chain uses TRBV7-2 and TRBJ1-2, with 9 bases identical to TRBD1. V trimming: 1 base; J trimming: 8 bases; junction bases outside the gene matches: 11. Per germline, CDR1 SGHTA and CDR2 FQGNSA. The length of the CDR3 is 16 residues. CDR3 loop: CASSLEPGQGLLGYTF. The CDR3 DNA is TGTGCCAGCAGCTTAGAACCGGGACAGGGATTATTGGGCTACACCTTC.

V is TRBV7-8 and J is TRBJ2-7; D is possibly TRBD2 (6 bases). Looked up from germline, CDR1 is SGHVS and CDR2 is FQNEAQ. The V and J ends lost 5 bases and 1 base respectively, with 12 bases between them. This CDR3 region has 14 residues. The CDR3 DNA is TGTGCCAGCAGCATGGGGACTGATTCCTACGAGCAGTACTTC. Its translation is CASSMGTDSYEQYF.

The rearrangement joins TRBV9 to TRBJ2-3; possible D gene TRBD2, 5 bases. Germline CDR1 is SGDLS and CDR2 is YYNGEE. The V and J ends lost 0 bases and 4 bases respectively, with 9 bases between them. The CDR3 has 14 residues. The DNA of the CDR3 is TGTGCCAGCAGCGTAGCTTGGACTCCAGATACGCAGTATTTT. Amino acid sequence: CASSVAWTPDTQYF.

This rearrangement joins TRBV15 to TRBJ2-5; the D gene could be TRBD1 or TRBD2 (5 bases each). V was shortened by 6 bases and J by 3 bases, with 8 bases between the two germline ends. The CDR3 runs 12 residues. Looked up from germline, CDR1 is LNHNV and CDR2 is YYDKDF (reference sequence). CDR3 region: CATSGDEETQYF. The CDR3 DNA follows: TGTGCCACCAGTGGGGACGAAGAGACCCAGTACTTC.

J is TRBJ1-1 and V is TRBV10-3, with 9 bases matching TRBD1. The CDR3 covers 18 residues. Germline CDR1 reads ENHRY; CDR2 reads SYGVKD. V lost 4 bases and J lost 6; bases outside the gene matches: 18. CDR3 coding DNA: TGTGCCATCAGTGCAGCGGGACAGGGAGGGGGCATGTACGCTGAAGCTTTCTTT. It specifies CAISAAGQGGGMYAEAFF.

The CDR3 nucleotides are TGTGCCAGCAAGGTTGCAGGAATGAACACTGAAGCTTTCTTT. Amino acids: CASKVAGMNTEAFF. The genes are TRBV6-5 and TRBJ1-1; unclear D gene. Germline V gives CDR1 MNHEY, CDR2 SVGAGI. The V end lost 7 bases, the J end lost 0 bases, and 12 bases lay between the germline ends. The CDR3 is 14 amino acids.

V gene TRBV5-1 combines with J gene TRBJ2-2; 8 bases match TRBD1. After removal of 0 bases from V and 2 bases from J, the junction contained 3 bases not matched to a gene. The germline V gene has CDR1 SGHRS and CDR2 YFSETQ. CDR3 size: 16 residues. Here the CDR3 reads CASSLAGQGNTGELFF. In DNA, the CDR3 is TGCGCCAGCAGCTTGGCTGGACAGGGTAACACCGGGGAGCTGTTTTTT.

CDR3 residues: CASSLPGNTEAFF. CDR3 DNA sequence: TGTGCCAGCAGTTTACCGGGGAACACTGAAGCTTTCTTT. The V call is TRBV9, the J call TRBJ1-1; D not resolved. This CDR3 has 13 residues. V lost 5 bases and J lost 1, with 9 bases in between. Germline CDR1 SGDLS, CDR2 YYNGEE.

The chain employs TRBV6-5 and TRBJ1-2; the match to TRBD1 covers 8 bases. J gave up 7 bases and V 2 bases, and 6 bases lay outside the gene matches. The germline V gene encodes CDR1 MNHEY and CDR2 SVGAGI. This CDR3 is 14 amino acids long. Here the CDR3 DNA reads TGTGCCAGCAGTTACACCCGGACAGGGAGTGGCTACACCTTC. This translates into CASSYTRTGSGYTF.

The CDR3 sequence: CASSSGTSGNAPVNEQFF. CDR3 nucleotide sequence: TGTGCCAGCAGCTCCGGGACTAGCGGCAACGCGCCCGTCAATGAGCAGTTCTTC. The rearrangement uses TRBV7-9 and TRBJ2-1, with TRBD2 matching 11 bases. The germline V gene encodes CDR1 SEHNR and CDR2 FQNEAQ (reference sequence). V gave up 4 bases and J gave up 6 bases; unmatched junction bases: 14. The CDR3 is 18 amino acids.

The chain couples TRBV2 to TRBJ1-4; D not certain. Trimming removed 2 bases at V and 13 bases at J, with 14 bases between. This CDR3 has 13 residues. Germline CDR1 and CDR2: SNHLY and FYNNEI. The CDR3 here is CASSELMEDGLFF. CDR3 coding DNA: TGTGCCAGCAGTGAATTAATGGAGGACGGACTGTTTTTT.

The chain is built from TRBV14 and TRBJ2-7, with TRBD2 matching over 7 bases. With V trimmed by 4 bases and J by 1 base, 7 bases remained unmatched. Germline V lookup: CDR1 SGHDN, CDR2 FVKESK. CDR3 size: 15 residues. The CDR3 protein is CASSLGRGVSYEQYF. The CDR3 DNA reads TGTGCCAGCAGCCTGGGGAGGGGAGTTTCCTACGAGCAGTACTTC.

The rearrangement links TRBV7-2 to TRBJ1-3; D uncertain. Germline-derived CDR1 and CDR2 are SGHTA and FQGNSA. The V and J ends lost 2 bases and 0 bases respectively, with 14 bases between them. The CDR3 sequence is 17 residues long. The CDR3, as DNA: TGTGCCAGCAGCTTACAGCGGCAGGCCAGCTCTGGAAACACCATATATTTT. It specifies CASSLQRQASSGNTIYF.

V is TRBV14 and J is TRBJ1-5, with D perhaps TRBD1 (5 bases). V dropped 0 bases and J dropped 9 bases, with 9 bases sitting between them. The germline gives CDR1 SGHDN, CDR2 FVKESK. CDR3 length equals 13 residues. This CDR3 is CASSQDPGGPQHF. The CDR3 bases are TGTGCCAGCAGCCAAGATCCGGGGGGGCCCCAGCATTTT.

This chain links TRBV4-1 with TRBJ2-7; 12 bases are shared with TRBD1. CDR3 size: 16 residues. Trimming at V came to 0 bases and at J to 4 bases, leaving 4 bases not matched to a gene. Germline loops: CDR1 MGHRA, CDR2 YSYEKL. CDR3 loop: CASSQDWGQGAYEQYF. CDR3 DNA sequence: TGCGCCAGCAGCCAAGATTGGGGACAGGGGGCATACGAGCAGTACTTC.

V gene TRBV5-6 combines with J gene TRBJ2-7; D tentatively reads TRBD1 or TRBD2 (6 bases each). This CDR3 is built from 16 residues. V was clipped by 3 bases and J by 3 bases, with 19 bases between them. CDR1 is SGHDT, CDR2 YYEEEE, per germline. In nucleotides, the CDR3 is TGTGCCAGCAGCTCACCGGGGGCTAGCGAACGCTACGAGCAGTACTTC. It codes for CASSSPGASERYEQYF. The whole variable domain, filled in from reference TRBV5-6 and TRBJ2-7, reads DAGVTQSPTHLIKTRGQQVTLRCSPKSGHDTVSWYQQALGQGPQFIFQYYEEEERQRGNFPDRFSGHQFPNYSSELNVNALLLGDSALYLCASSSPGASERYEQYFGPGTRLTVT.

V and J are TRBV7-2 and TRBJ1-4, with D possibly being TRBD1 (6 bases). Germline loops: CDR1 SGHTA, CDR2 FQGNSA. The germline V and J ends were trimmed by 1 base and 10 bases, with 13 bases remaining between them. This CDR3 is 14 amino acids long. CDR3 nucleotides: TGTGCCAGCAGCTTAGTGGAAGGGGGGGTAAAACTGTTTTTT. It translates to CASSLVEGGVKLFF.

The chain is built from TRBV11-3 and TRBJ1-3; D is uncertain. The CDR3 totals 15 residues. V was clipped by 5 bases and J by 0 bases, with 11 bases between them. The germline gives CDR1 SGHNT, CDR2 YENEEA. The CDR3 sequence is CASSPRAVSGNTIYF. CDR3 coding DNA: TGTGCCAGCAGCCCCCGGGCAGTCTCTGGAAACACCATATATTTT.

This clone showed up just a few times. The chain links TRBV7-9 to TRBJ1-1; D uncertain. The CDR3 runs to 11 residues. Trimming removed 2 bases at V and 10 bases at J, with 8 bases between. The germline gives CDR1 SEHNR, CDR2 FQNEAQ (reference sequence). In nucleotides, the CDR3 is TGTGCCAGCAGCTTATTGGTAGGAGCTTTCTTT. Amino acids: CASSLLVGAFF.

This rearrangement joins TRBV30 to TRBJ2-3; the match to TRBD2 covers 14 bases. CDR3 length: 15 amino acids. J was trimmed by 1 base and V by 6 bases; bases with no gene match: 3. Germline CDR1 and CDR2: GTSNPN and SVGIG (reference sequence). CDR3 bases: TGTGCCTGCCGACTAGCGGGGGGGGGCACAGATACGCAGTATTTT. Its translation is CACRLAGGGTDTQYF. The full variable domain, completed using reference TRBV30 and TRBJ2-3, is SQTIHQWPATLVQPVGSPLSLECTVEGTSNPNLYWYRQAAGRGLQLLFYSVGIGQISSEVPQNLSASRPQDRQFILSSKKLLLSDSGFYLCACRLAGGGTDTQYFGPGTRLTVL.

The rearrangement joins TRBV15 to TRBJ2-7, with TRBD1 matching over 8 bases. CDR3 length: 17 amino acids. J gave up 5 bases and V 0 bases, and 12 bases lay outside the gene matches. Germline-derived CDR1 and CDR2 are LNHNV and YYDKDF (reference sequence). The CDR3 here is CATSRDLGWTGFDEQYF. For the CDR3, the DNA is TGTGCCACCAGCAGAGATTTGGGGTGGACAGGGTTTGACGAGCAGTACTTC.

This chain links TRBV4-3 with TRBJ2-7, with TRBD1 matching over 7 bases. Germline lookup yields CDR1 LGHNA and CDR2 YSLEER. J gave up 1 base and V 2 bases, and 8 bases lay outside the gene matches. This CDR3 region has 16 residues. DNA of the CDR3: TGCGCCAGCAGCCAATATATCCTGGACAGGTCCTACGAGCAGTACTTC. It encodes CASSQYILDRSYEQYF.